This TCR beta chain was captured in a study of monozygotic twins with inflammatory bowel disease. CDR3 length: 15 residues. TCRdb re-called the 5' RACE reads and gives one entry per CDR3 protein, without DNA. The ten most abundant clones cover just under 7.5% of a sample with 80,000 or so distinct CDR3 sequences. Study-level results: The inverse Simpson measure of TCRbeta diversity was lower in IBD patients than in healthy co-twins.

About this clonotype: Antigen specificity is unknown.

The rearrangement uses TRBV21-1 and TRBJ1-1; the TRBD1 assignment by TCRdb is unverifiable without DNA. TRBV21-1 is noted as a pseudogene. The clonotype comes from a human donor with ulcerative colitis or Crohn's disease, or a healthy co-twin of an affected twin (not recorded which). Input material: blood. The CDR3 reads CASSGATGLDTEAFF.